These 26 T cell receptor beta chains were sequenced from one sample in a study of response to subunit inactivated influenza vaccine. TCRdb recomputed calls from the RT-PCR reads with MiXCR, one row per CDR3 protein. The profile shows 500,000 or so distinct CDR3 sequences, about 10% of them singletons. Specimen: PBMCs from blood, collected roughly 46 days after vaccination. These receptors came from a man between 50 and 59 years old who received an inactivated influenza vaccine.

CDR3 sequence (DNA): TGTGCCAGCAGTTTATCCGGGAGGCACAATGAGCAGTTCTTC. This sequence encodes CASSLSGRHNEQFF. The rearrangement joins TRBV12-3 or TRBV12-4 to TRBJ2-1; 7 bases agree with TRBD2. This CDR3 spans 14 amino acids. Trimming cost V 2 bases and J 5 bases; bases outside gene matches: 3.

This clonotype was seen more than once but under ten times. J is TRBJ2-7 and V is TRBV2; no reliable D call. The CDR3 covers 14 residues. In germline, CDR1 is SNHLY, CDR2 FYNNEI. V lost 11 bases and J 2 bases, leaving 19 bases between the germline ends. The CDR3 here is CAGLRATATYEQYF. DNA of the CDR3: TGTGCCGGCCTCCGTGCGACGGCGACCTACGAGCAGTACTTC.

The rearrangement links TRBV12-3 or TRBV12-4 to TRBJ2-7, with a tentative D call TRBD2 (6 bases). V was cut by 5 bases and J by 6 bases, with 17 bases left in between. The length of the CDR3 is 14 residues. This CDR3 is CASSAGLPSGEQYF. In DNA, the CDR3 is TGTGCCAGCAGTGCGGGACTGCCGTCGGGCGAGCAGTACTTC.

This clonotype was counted only a few times. This chain joins TRBV30 and TRBJ2-7; either TRBD1 or TRBD2 may fit D (6 bases each). Per the germline V gene, CDR1 is GTSNPN and CDR2 is SVGIG (reference sequence). Trimming pared 2 bases from V and 4 bases from J, leaving 9 bases between. The CDR3 covers 12 residues. The CDR3 loop reads CAWSWRGYEQYF. The CDR3 DNA is TGTGCCTGGAGTTGGAGGGGGTACGAGCAGTACTTC.

This rearrangement joins TRBV7-9 to TRBJ2-3; 14 bases agree with TRBD2. The length of the CDR3 is 14 residues. V lost 7 bases and J lost 6; bases outside the gene matches: 3. Germline V gives CDR1 SEHNR, CDR2 FQNEAQ (reference sequence). The CDR3 sequence: CASTRTSGRDTQYF. The CDR3 nucleotides read TGTGCCAGCACCCGGACTAGCGGGAGGGATACGCAGTATTTT.

This clonotype came up many times. The chain is built from TRBV24-1 and TRBJ1-2, with 8 positions matching TRBD1. Trimming removed 2 bases from V and 3 bases from J; junction bases left unmatched: 16. CDR3 length: 19 residues. Germline CDR1 KGHDR, CDR2 SFDVKD. The chain's CDR3 is CATSDSYGGTGDLYYGYTF. CDR3 DNA: TGTGCCACCAGTGATTCTTACGGCGGGACAGGAGATCTCTACTATGGCTACACCTTC.

J is TRBJ2-1 and V is TRBV6-2 or TRBV6-3; 12 nucleotides line up with TRBD2. The CDR3 has 17 residues. CDR1 MNHEY and CDR2 SVGEGT come from the germline V gene. The trim removed 6 bases at V and 9 bases at J, leaving 15 bases unmatched. CDR3 region: CASRKGSSGRVNTEQFF. CDR3 nucleotides: TGTGCCAGCAGGAAAGGTTCTAGCGGGAGGGTTAACACTGAGCAGTTCTTC.

This clonotype was counted many times. The chain couples TRBV7-2 to TRBJ2-5; 10 bases align to TRBD2. Germline loops: CDR1 SGHTA, CDR2 FQGNSA. The CDR3 consists of 15 residues. V shed 4 bases, J shed 2 bases, and the junction held 4 bases outside the gene matches. The CDR3 loop reads CASSSQAGGQETQYF. The CDR3 DNA is TGTGCCAGCAGCTCCCAAGCGGGGGGGCAAGAGACCCAGTACTTC.

V is TRBV7-9 and J is TRBJ2-7; no definite D call. V shed 2 bases and J shed 6 bases, with 8 bases lying between them. The germline CDR1 and CDR2 sequences are SEHNR and FQNEAQ (reference sequence). The CDR3 has 12 amino acids. Written as DNA, the CDR3 is TGTGCCAGCAGCTTATCCCATGGCGAGCAGTACTTC. This codes for CASSLSHGEQYF.

This clonotype was recorded at least ten times. The J gene is TRBJ1-5, the V gene TRBV7-8; no reliable D call. The CDR3 runs to 15 residues. V lost 1 base to trimming and J lost 0 bases, with 7 bases between them. CDR1 and CDR2 (germline): SGHVS, FQNEAQ. The chain's CDR3 is CASSLGSGSNQPQHF. CDR3 DNA: TGTGCCAGCAGCTTAGGGTCAGGTAGCAATCAGCCCCAGCATTTT. Based on the CDR3 plus reference TRBV7-8 and TRBJ1-5, the full variable domain is GAGVSQSPRYKVAKRGQDVALRCDPISGHVSLFWYQQALGQGPEFLTYFQNEAQLDKSGLPSDRFFAERPEGSVSTLKIQRTQQEDSAVYLCASSLGSGSNQPQHFGDGTRLSIL.

The V and J genes are TRBV20-1 and TRBJ2-2, with D maybe TRBD2 (5 bases). V gave up 0 bases and J gave up 5 bases, with 13 bases separating them. CDR1 is DFQATT, CDR2 SNEGSKA, per germline (reference sequence). The CDR3 runs 15 residues. The chain's CDR3 is CSARDPRRGTGELFF. The CDR3 bases are TGCAGTGCTAGAGATCCCAGGCGAGGGACCGGGGAGCTGTTTTTT.

The table lists this clonotype with a few counts. This rearrangement joins TRBV6-2 or TRBV6-3 to TRBJ2-2; D uncertain. V was cut by 2 bases and J by 1 base, with 8 bases left in between. This CDR3 spans 15 amino acids. CDR1 and CDR2 from the germline V gene are MNHEY and SVGEGT. The CDR3 is CASSYVRKNTGELFF. DNA for the CDR3: TGTGCCAGCAGTTACGTCAGGAAGAACACCGGGGAGCTGTTTTTT.

This rearrangement joins TRBV25-1 to TRBJ2-1, with a possible D match to TRBD1 (5 bases). With 4 bases removed from V and 4 bases from J, the gap between germline ends came to 14 bases. The CDR3 contains 15 residues. Germline V gene lookup returns CDR1 MGHDK and CDR2 SYGVNS. The CDR3 DNA reads TGTGCCAGCAGTGCCCTGGGGTCAGGGTACAATGAGCAGTTCTTC. It is translated as CASSALGSGYNEQFF.

This chain joins TRBV6-1 and TRBJ2-2; 7 bases map to TRBD2. The trim removed 6 bases at V and 7 bases at J, leaving 5 bases unmatched. This CDR3 region has 13 residues. Per germline, CDR1 MNHNS and CDR2 SASEGT. Written as DNA, the CDR3 is TGTGCCAGCAGAACAACGGGGGGCGGGGAGCTGTTTTTT. This sequence encodes CASRTTGGGELFF.

Points on this clonotype: This could be a read error, since a much larger clone is one nucleotide away. This chain connects TRBV12-3 or TRBV12-4 to TRBJ2-1, with D uncertain. The CDR3 length is 13 residues. The CDR3 protein is CANSFSDNNEQFF. The CDR3 region has the DNA TGTGCCAACAGTTTCTCTGATAACAATGAGCAGTTCTTC.

This clonotype was seen a handful of times. The genes are TRBV12-3 or TRBV12-4 and TRBJ1-5; D remains unclear. The CDR3 sequence is 14 residues long. Trimming pared 8 bases from V and 0 bases from J, leaving 11 bases between. CDR3 sequence reads: CASSEGLSNQPQHF. The CDR3 region has the DNA TGTGCCAGCTCGGAAGGGCTTAGCAATCAGCCCCAGCATTTT.

This clonotype came up many times. The chain uses TRBV5-1 and TRBJ2-3; 9 positions agree with TRBD1. The CDR3 extends over 15 amino acids. Per germline, CDR1 SGHRS and CDR2 YFSETQ. Trimming cost V 4 bases and J 0 bases; bases outside gene matches: 3. The CDR3 sequence: CASSPGQGSTDTQYF. CDR3 nucleotide sequence: TGCGCCAGCAGCCCCGGACAGGGGAGCACAGATACGCAGTATTTT.

The chain has TRBV4-3 and TRBJ2-6; D gene ambiguous. V lost 2 bases and J 2 bases, leaving 10 bases between the germline ends. The germline V gene encodes CDR1 LGHNA and CDR2 YSLEER. CDR3 size: 16 residues. The CDR3 DNA sequence: TGCGCCAGCAGCCAACTTATGGTTGCTGGGGCCAACGTCCTGACTTTC. Amino acids: CASSQLMVAGANVLTF.

The V and J genes are TRBV20-1 and TRBJ1-5; D ambiguous. The CDR3 is 13 residues long. Germline CDR1 is DFQATT and CDR2 is SNEGSKA (reference sequence). V lost 3 bases and J lost 7, with 13 bases in between. CDR3 residues: CSARSYSRQPQHF. CDR3 in DNA: TGCAGTGCTAGGTCGTATTCCCGCCAGCCCCAGCATTTT.

This clonotype was counted many times. The chain carries TRBV20-1 and TRBJ1-6, with TRBD1 matching 9 bases. Germline V CDR1 and CDR2: DFQATT, SNEGSKA (reference sequence). CDR3 length equals 18 residues. The ends lost 1 base at V and 4 bases at J; junction bases unmatched: 11. The CDR3 DNA reads as TGCAGTGCTAGAGCCCTTACAACAGGGGGCAGGTATAATTCACCCCTCCACTTT. Translating gives CSARALTTGGRYNSPLHF.

The chain joins TRBV6-1 to TRBJ1-6, with D uncertain. Trimming took 7 bases from V and 18 from J, leaving 25 bases between them. The CDR3 is made up of 14 amino acids. Germline-derived CDR1 and CDR2 are MNHNS and SASEGT. CDR3 sequence (DNA): TGTGCCAGCACCAATTTAGGAACCCCCAGTATGGCCCACTTT. This translates into CASTNLGTPSMAHF.

This clonotype was seen only a few times. The rearrangement uses TRBV15 and TRBJ2-6; perhaps TRBD2 as D (5 bases). This CDR3 comprises 16 residues. Looked up from germline, CDR1 is LNHNV and CDR2 is YYDKDF (reference sequence). V was shortened by 8 bases and J by 0 bases, with 14 bases between the two germline ends. Written as DNA, the CDR3 is TGTGCCACCGGAGGCCGTTTTTACTCTGGGGCCAACGTCCTGACTTTC. Amino acid sequence: CATGGRFYSGANVLTF.

The DNA for the CDR3 is TGCAGTGCTCCTAGCGGGGGGAACACCGGGGAGCTGTTTTTT. Translating gives CSAPSGGNTGELFF. The chain couples TRBV20-1 to TRBJ2-2; TRBD2 agrees at 10 bases. The CDR3 length is 14 residues. The ends lost 5 bases at V and 1 base at J; junction bases unmatched: 1. Germline loops: CDR1 DFQATT, CDR2 SNEGSKA (reference sequence).

Written as DNA, the CDR3 is TGTGCCAGCAGTTTAATGGACAGGGCCACCGGGGAGCTGTTTTTT. Protein sequence: CASSLMDRATGELFF. The rearrangement uses TRBV28 and TRBJ2-2; 8 bases fit TRBD1. The CDR3 has 15 amino acids. Germline trimming cut 2 bases from V and 4 bases from J; bases unmatched to any gene: 3. The germline CDR1 and CDR2 sequences are MDHEN and SYDVKM.

The rearrangement links TRBV7-2 to TRBJ2-7, with TRBD1 as a possible D gene (6 bases). The CDR3 length is 13 residues. V lost 1 base and J 7 bases, leaving 11 bases between the germline ends. The V gene's germline CDR1 is SGHTA and CDR2 FQGNSA. This chain's CDR3 is CASSLEQGGEQYF. The CDR3 DNA follows: TGTGCCAGCAGCTTAGAACAGGGCGGAGAGCAGTACTTC.

The chain recombines TRBV6-2 or TRBV6-3 with TRBJ2-7, with D perhaps TRBD2 (6 bases). Trimming took off 8 bases at V and 5 bases at J, with 25 bases between the two ends. Germline CDR1 and CDR2: MNHEY and SVGEGT. There are 16 residues in the CDR3. In DNA, the CDR3 is TGTGCCAGCCGCGGAACGGGAGAGGTCCTTTACCACGAGCAGTACTTC. Translated, it gives CASRGTGEVLYHEQYF.